This T cell receptor (beta chain) was identified during a study of T cells in localized non-small cell lung cancer. Overall study findings and caveats: In adjacent lung appeared a median around 57 of the top 100 tumor clones. Analysis by sequencing included only one tumor region, so heterogeneity remains possible.

The V end was cut by 0 bases, the J end by 5 bases, with 14 bases between. CDR1 and CDR2 (germline): GTSNPN, SVGIG (reference sequence). The CDR3 runs 15 residues. TCRdb's table, derived via immunoSEQ multiplex PCR, lists solely in-frame clones and lacks some. The sample has 26,000 or so clones, roughly nine tenths seen once. This clone was seen only once. Its target is not known. This sequence was found in a female donor over 55 with stage II squamous cell lung carcinoma. Here the sequenced sample was peripheral blood, taken before any cancer treatment. The J gene is TRBJ2-1, the V gene TRBV30, with D possibly TRBD2 on 6 matching bases. The CDR3 region has the DNA TGTGCCTGGAGTGTACTCCAACTAGCCAACAATGAGCAGTTCTTC. This encodes CAWSVLQLANNEQFF.